This is a list of T cell receptor beta chains from one sample in a study of cytomegalovirus exposure and HLA in healthy donors. This table comes from immunoSEQ multiplex PCR, and its TCRdb copy is limited to in-frame clones, with some not included. The sample includes 100,000 to 120,000 clones, 75% to 85% of them seen just once. The sample consisted of PBMCs. These receptors all come from a man younger than 30 in good health and CMV-seronegative. The conserved cysteine and the conserved F or W are not part of the CDR3 here.

CDR3 protein: ASRVGQIAGYNEQF
J gene: TRBJ2-1
V gene: TRBV5-1

CDR3 protein: ASSTETDTQY
J gene: TRBJ2-3
V gene: TRBV11-2

CDR3 protein: ASSDKGEGQETQY
J gene: TRBJ2-5
V gene: TRBV10-1

CDR3 protein: ASSWGDRGDEKLF
J gene: TRBJ1-4
V gene: TRBV7-2

CDR3 protein: ASSFGGPLYEQY
J gene: TRBJ2-7
V gene: TRBV11-3

CDR3 protein: ASSPGGSVSY
J gene: TRBJ2-7
V gene: TRBV7-2

CDR3 protein: ASSLGDRTATNEKLF
J gene: TRBJ1-4
V gene: TRBV7-9

CDR3 protein: SVEQYNEQF
J gene: TRBJ2-1
V gene: TRBV29-1

CDR3 protein: SAPGANTEAF
J gene: TRBJ1-1
V gene: TRBV29-1

CDR3 protein: ASSIWTATNEKLF
J gene: TRBJ1-4
V gene: TRBV19

CDR3 protein: ASSGNSGRARVETQY
J gene: TRBJ2-5
V gene: TRBV6-1

CDR3 protein: ASSSLGQGGEKLF
J gene: TRBJ1-4
V gene: TRBV5-8

CDR3 protein: ASEGGSAVREQF
J gene: TRBJ2-1
V gene: TRBV6-1

CDR3 protein: ASLARSNTGELF
J gene: TRBJ2-2
V gene: TRBV7-9

CDR3 protein: ATSAWTTEQF
J gene: TRBJ2-1
V gene: TRBV15

CDR3 protein: ASSDQATFLYNEQF
J gene: TRBJ2-1
V gene: TRBV6-4

CDR3 protein: ASSQDAGTGANVLT
J gene: TRBJ2-6
V gene: TRBV4-3

CDR3 protein: ASSGGQGANQPQH
J gene: TRBJ1-5
V gene: TRBV9

CDR3 protein: ASGGLSYEQY
J gene: TRBJ2-7
V gene: TRBV10-3

CDR3 protein: ASSSDRGKETQY
J gene: TRBJ2-5
V gene: TRBV6-6

CDR3 protein: ASSRGNQPQH
J gene: TRBJ1-5
V gene: TRBV6-1

CDR3 protein: AISEGPAGVAKNIQY
J gene: TRBJ2-4
V gene: TRBV10-3

CDR3 protein: ATSRGGGASGRDTQY
J gene: TRBJ2-3
V gene: TRBV15

CDR3 protein: ASSDDRATEAF
J gene: TRBJ1-1
V gene: TRBV5-6

CDR3 protein: SSSPSGTTGANYGYT
J gene: TRBJ1-2
V gene: TRBV7-9

CDR3 protein: ASSEAPSARETQY
J gene: TRBJ2-5
V gene: TRBV2

CDR3 protein: ASSLFSGSAYNEQF
J gene: TRBJ2-1
V gene: TRBV27

CDR3 protein: ASSSNIDGRGGRF
J gene: TRBJ1-4
V gene: TRBV7-2

CDR3 protein: SSSSQGEKLF
J gene: TRBJ1-4
V gene: TRBV7-9

CDR3 protein: ASSQDRLSSYNSPLH
J gene: TRBJ1-6
V gene: TRBV4-3

CDR3 protein: ASSHSDLTSYEQY
J gene: TRBJ2-7
V gene: TRBV4-1

CDR3 protein: ASSSPGLDFANTGELF
J gene: TRBJ2-2
V gene: TRBV7-8

CDR3 protein: ASSSGGGSYEQY
J gene: TRBJ2-7
V gene: TRBV11-2

CDR3 protein: ASSRGLAGVSYEQY
J gene: TRBJ2-7
V gene: TRBV27

CDR3 protein: ASSHLGGRAPQETQY
J gene: TRBJ2-5
V gene: TRBV7-3

CDR3 protein: AWSVSSYEQY
J gene: TRBJ2-7
V gene: TRBV30

CDR3 protein: ASSPRQGAFLDYGYT
J gene: TRBJ1-2
V gene: TRBV5-1

CDR3 protein: ASSIDLETRGYGYT
J gene: TRBJ1-2
V gene: TRBV19

CDR3 protein: ASSFRDSRGNTIY
J gene: TRBJ1-3
V gene: TRBV5-8

CDR3 protein: ASSTIRGTEAF
J gene: TRBJ1-1
V gene: TRBV19

CDR3 protein: ASSVASGGYNEQF
J gene: TRBJ2-1
V gene: TRBV6-4

CDR3 protein: ASSHLADSYEQY
J gene: TRBJ2-7
V gene: TRBV14

CDR3 protein: ASSRPDRAGELF
J gene: TRBJ2-2
V gene: TRBV4-1

CDR3 protein: ASSWAAGPHTEAF
J gene: TRBJ1-1
V gene: TRBV10-3

CDR3 protein: AWSGQGPGGDYGYT
J gene: TRBJ1-2
V gene: TRBV30

CDR3 protein: ASSLTRTGMKKETQY
J gene: TRBJ2-5
V gene: TRBV7-2

CDR3 protein: ASSQGGTGNTIY
J gene: TRBJ1-3
V gene: TRBV5-6

CDR3 protein: ASSFGQGVYEQY
J gene: -
V gene: TRBV7-8

CDR3 protein: AISDPGQAGKLF
J gene: TRBJ1-4
V gene: TRBV10-3

CDR3 protein: ASSLLPVEQY
J gene: TRBJ2-7
V gene: TRBV11-2

CDR3 protein: ASSQRLAVVYEQF
J gene: TRBJ2-1
V gene: TRBV14

CDR3 protein: ASSLMGRGNTGELF
J gene: TRBJ2-2
V gene: TRBV7-3

CDR3 protein: ASSPTTNTDTQY
J gene: TRBJ2-3
V gene: TRBV7-3

CDR3 protein: ASRQTGYSSYEQY
J gene: TRBJ2-7
V gene: TRBV5-8

CDR3 protein: ASSLTRGRGETQY
J gene: TRBJ2-5
V gene: TRBV7-2